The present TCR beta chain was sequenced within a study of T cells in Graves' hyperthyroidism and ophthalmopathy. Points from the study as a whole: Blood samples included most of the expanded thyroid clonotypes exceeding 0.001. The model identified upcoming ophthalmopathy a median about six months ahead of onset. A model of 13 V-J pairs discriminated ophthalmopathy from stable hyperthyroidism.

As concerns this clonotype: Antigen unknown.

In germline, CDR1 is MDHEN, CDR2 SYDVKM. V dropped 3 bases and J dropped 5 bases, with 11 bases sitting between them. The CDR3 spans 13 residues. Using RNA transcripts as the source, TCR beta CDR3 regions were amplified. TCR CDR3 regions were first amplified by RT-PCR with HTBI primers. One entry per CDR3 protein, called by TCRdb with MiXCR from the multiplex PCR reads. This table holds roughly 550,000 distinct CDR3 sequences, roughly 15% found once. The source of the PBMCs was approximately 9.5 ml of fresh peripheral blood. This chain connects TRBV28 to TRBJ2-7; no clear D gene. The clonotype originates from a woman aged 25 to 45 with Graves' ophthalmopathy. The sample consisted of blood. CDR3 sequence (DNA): TGTGCCAGCAGTTTCCGGTCCACGGACGAGCAGTACTTC. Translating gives CASSFRSTDEQYF.